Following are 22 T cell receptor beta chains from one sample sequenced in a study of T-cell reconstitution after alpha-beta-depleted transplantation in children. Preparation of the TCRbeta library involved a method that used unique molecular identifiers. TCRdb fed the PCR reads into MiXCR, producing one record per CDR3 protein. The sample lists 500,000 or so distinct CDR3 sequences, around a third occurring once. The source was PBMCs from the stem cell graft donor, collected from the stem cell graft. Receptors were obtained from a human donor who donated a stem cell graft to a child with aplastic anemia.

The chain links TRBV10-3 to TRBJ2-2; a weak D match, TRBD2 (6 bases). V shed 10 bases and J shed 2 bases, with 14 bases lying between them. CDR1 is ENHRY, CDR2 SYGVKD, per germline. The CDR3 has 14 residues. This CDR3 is CATSRDFNTGELFF. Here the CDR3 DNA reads TGTGCCACCTCCCGGGACTTCAACACCGGGGAGCTGTTTTTT.

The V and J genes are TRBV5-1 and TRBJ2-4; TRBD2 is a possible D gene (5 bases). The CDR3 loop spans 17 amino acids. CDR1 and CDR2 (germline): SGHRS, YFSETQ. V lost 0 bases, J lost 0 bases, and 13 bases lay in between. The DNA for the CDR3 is TGCGCCAGCAGCTTGGGTCAGAGGGAGTTAGCCAAAAACATTCAGTACTTC. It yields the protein CASSLGQRELAKNIQYF.

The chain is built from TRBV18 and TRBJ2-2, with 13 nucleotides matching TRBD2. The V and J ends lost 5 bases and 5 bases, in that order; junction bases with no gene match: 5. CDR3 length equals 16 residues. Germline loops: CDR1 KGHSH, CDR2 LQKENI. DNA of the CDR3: TGTGCCAGCTCATCGGGACTAGCGGGAATTACCGGGGAGCTGTTTTTT. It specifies CASSSGLAGITGELFF.

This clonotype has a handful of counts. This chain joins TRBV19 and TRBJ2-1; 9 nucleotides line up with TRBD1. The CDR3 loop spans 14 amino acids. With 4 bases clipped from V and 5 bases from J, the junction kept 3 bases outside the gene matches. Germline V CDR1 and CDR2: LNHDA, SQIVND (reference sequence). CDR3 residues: CASSTGQGHNEQFF. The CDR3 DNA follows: TGTGCCAGTAGTACGGGACAGGGACACAATGAGCAGTTCTTC.

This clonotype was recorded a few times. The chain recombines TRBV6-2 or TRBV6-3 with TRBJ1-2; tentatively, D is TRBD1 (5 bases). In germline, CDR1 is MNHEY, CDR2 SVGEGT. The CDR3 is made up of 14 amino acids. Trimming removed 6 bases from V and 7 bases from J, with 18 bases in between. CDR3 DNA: TGTGCCAGCAGCCTGCAGAGCCCCGGGGCTGGCTACACCTTC. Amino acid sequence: CASSLQSPGAGYTF.

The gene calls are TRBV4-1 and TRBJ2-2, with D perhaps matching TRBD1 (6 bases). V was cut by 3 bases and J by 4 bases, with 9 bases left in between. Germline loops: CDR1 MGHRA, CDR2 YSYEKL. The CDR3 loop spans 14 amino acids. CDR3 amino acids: CASSQDRTTGELFF. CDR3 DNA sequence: TGCGCCAGCAGCCAGGACAGAACCACCGGGGAGCTGTTTTTT.

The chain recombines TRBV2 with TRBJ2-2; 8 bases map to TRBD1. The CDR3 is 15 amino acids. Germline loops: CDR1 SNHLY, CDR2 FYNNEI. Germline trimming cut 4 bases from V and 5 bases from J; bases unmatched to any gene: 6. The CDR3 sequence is CASSANRGATGELFF. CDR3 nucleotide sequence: TGTGCCAGCAGTGCGAACAGGGGGGCTACCGGGGAGCTGTTTTTT.

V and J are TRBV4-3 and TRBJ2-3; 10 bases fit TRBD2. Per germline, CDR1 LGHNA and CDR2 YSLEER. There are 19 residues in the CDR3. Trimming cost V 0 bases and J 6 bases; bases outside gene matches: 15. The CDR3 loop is CASSQEGVSSGSAWDTQYF. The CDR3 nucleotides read TGCGCCAGCAGCCAAGAGGGTGTTTCTAGCGGGAGTGCATGGGATACGCAGTATTTT.

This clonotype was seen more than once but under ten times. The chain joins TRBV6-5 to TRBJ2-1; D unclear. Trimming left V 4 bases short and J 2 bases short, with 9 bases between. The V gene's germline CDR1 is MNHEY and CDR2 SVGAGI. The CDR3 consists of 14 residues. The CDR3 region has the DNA TGTGCCAGCAGTTCCCTCTTGACCTACAATGAGCAGTTCTTC. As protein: CASSSLLTYNEQFF.

The CDR3 region has the DNA TGTGCCAGCAGCTTGCAAACCGGACAGGGGGGGGAGACCCAGTACTTC. Protein product: CASSLQTGQGGETQYF. The chain is built from TRBV7-2 and TRBJ2-5; 10 bases align to TRBD1. J gave up 5 bases and V 3 bases, and 9 bases lay outside the gene matches. CDR3 size: 16 residues. CDR1 and CDR2 from the germline V gene are SGHTA and FQGNSA.

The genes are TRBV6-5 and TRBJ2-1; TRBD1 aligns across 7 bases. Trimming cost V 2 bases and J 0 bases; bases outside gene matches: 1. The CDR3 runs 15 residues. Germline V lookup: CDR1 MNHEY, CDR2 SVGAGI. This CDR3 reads CASSYEGASYNEQFF. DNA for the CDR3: TGTGCCAGCAGTTACGAGGGGGCCTCCTACAATGAGCAGTTCTTC.

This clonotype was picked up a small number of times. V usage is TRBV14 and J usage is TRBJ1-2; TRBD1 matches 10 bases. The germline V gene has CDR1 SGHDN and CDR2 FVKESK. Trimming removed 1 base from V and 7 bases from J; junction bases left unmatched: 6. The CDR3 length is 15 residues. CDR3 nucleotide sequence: TGTGCCAGCAGCCAAGGCCGGACAGGGGGATTTGGCTACACCTTC. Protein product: CASSQGRTGGFGYTF.

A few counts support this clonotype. The chain's CDR3 is CASSLPEYEQFF. CDR3 DNA sequence: TGCGCCAGCAGCTTGCCTGAGTATGAGCAGTTCTTC. The chain uses TRBV5-1 and TRBJ2-1, with unresolved D. The CDR3 loop spans 12 amino acids. The germline V gene encodes CDR1 SGHRS and CDR2 YFSETQ. The ends were cut back, 1 base at V and 8 bases at J, with 7 bases in the middle.

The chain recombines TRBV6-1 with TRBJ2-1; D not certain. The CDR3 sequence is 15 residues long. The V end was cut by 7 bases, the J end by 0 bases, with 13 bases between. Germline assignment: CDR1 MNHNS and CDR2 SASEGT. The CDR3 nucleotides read TGTGCCAGCACCGTAACACCGAGCTCCTACAATGAGCAGTTCTTC. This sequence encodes CASTVTPSSYNEQFF.

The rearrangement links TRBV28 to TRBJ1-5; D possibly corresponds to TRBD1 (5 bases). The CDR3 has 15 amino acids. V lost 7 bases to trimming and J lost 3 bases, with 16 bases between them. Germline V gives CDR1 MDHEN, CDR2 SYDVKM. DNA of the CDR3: TGTGCCAGCACCGGGGCGGGAGGTATCAATCAGCCCCAGCATTTT. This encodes CASTGAGGINQPQHF.

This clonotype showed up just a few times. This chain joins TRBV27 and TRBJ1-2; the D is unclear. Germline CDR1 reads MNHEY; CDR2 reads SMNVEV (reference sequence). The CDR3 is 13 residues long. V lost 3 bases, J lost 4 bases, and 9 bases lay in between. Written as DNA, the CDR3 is TGTGCCAGCAGTTTTGGGCGGTCCTATGGCTACACCTTC. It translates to CASSFGRSYGYTF.

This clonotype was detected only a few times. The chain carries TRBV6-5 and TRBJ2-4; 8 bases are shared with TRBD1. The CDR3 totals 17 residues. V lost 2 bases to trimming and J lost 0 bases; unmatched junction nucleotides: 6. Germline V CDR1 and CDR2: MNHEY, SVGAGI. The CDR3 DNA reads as TGTGCCAGCAGTTACGGACAGGGCTGGGTAGCCAAAAACATTCAGTACTTC. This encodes CASSYGQGWVAKNIQYF.

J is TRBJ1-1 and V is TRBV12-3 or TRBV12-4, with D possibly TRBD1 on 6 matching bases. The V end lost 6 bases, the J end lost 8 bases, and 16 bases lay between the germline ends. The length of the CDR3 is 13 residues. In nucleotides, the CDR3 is TGTGCCAGCAGATATAACCAGGGGACCGAAGCTTTCTTT. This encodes CASRYNQGTEAFF.

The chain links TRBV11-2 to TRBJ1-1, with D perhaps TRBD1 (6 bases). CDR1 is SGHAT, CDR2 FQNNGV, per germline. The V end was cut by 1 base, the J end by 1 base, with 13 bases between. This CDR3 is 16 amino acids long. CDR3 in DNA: TGTGCCAGCAGCTTAGTGGGGGGGGCCAGGAACACTGAAGCTTTCTTT. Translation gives CASSLVGGARNTEAFF. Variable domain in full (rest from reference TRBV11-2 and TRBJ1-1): EAGVAQSPRYKIIEKRQSVAFWCNPISGHATLYWYQQILGQGPKLLIQFQNNGVVDDSQLPKDRFSAERLKGVDSTLKIQPAKLEDSAVYLCASSLVGGARNTEAFFGQGTRLTVV.

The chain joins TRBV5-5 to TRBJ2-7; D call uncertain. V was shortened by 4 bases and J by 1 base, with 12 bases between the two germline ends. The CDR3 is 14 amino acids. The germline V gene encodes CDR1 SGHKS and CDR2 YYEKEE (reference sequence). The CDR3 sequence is CASSITHASYEQYF. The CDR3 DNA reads TGTGCCAGCAGCATAACACACGCATCCTACGAGCAGTACTTC. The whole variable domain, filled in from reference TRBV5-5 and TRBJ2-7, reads DAGVTQSPTHLIKTRGQQVTLRCSPISGHKSVSWYQQVLGQGPQFIFQYYEKEERGRGNFPDRFSARQFPNYSSELNVNALLLGDSALYLCASSITHASYEQYFGPGTRLTVT.

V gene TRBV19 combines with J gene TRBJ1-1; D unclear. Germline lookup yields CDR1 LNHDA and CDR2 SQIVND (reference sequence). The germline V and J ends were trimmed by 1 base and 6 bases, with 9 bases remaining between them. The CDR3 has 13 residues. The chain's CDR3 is CASSIAPGAEAFF. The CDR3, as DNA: TGTGCCAGTAGTATAGCGCCGGGCGCTGAAGCTTTCTTT.

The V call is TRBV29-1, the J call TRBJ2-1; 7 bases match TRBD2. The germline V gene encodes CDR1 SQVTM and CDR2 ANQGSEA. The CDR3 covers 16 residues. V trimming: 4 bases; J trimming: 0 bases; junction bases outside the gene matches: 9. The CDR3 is CSVGVSGASSYNEQFF. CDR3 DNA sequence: TGCAGCGTTGGTGTGAGCGGGGCCAGCTCCTACAATGAGCAGTTCTTC.